The 19 T cell receptor beta chains presented below share a single source sample, sequenced in a study of shared clonotypes between healthy human individuals. CD45RO-negative, CCR7-selected cells formed the naive CD8 fraction, which excluded terminally differentiated effector memory CD45RA+ cells. Libraries were prepared by immunoSEQ multiplex PCR; TCRdb keeps only in-frame clonotypes and omits some of them. The sample lists around 1.9 million clones, 85% to 95% seen once, with 1.5% to 2% in the top ten. Sequenced input: naive CD8+ T cells from PBMCs. Receptors were obtained from a man between 18 and 29 years old in good health. Some clones in this sample may be carry-over from other donors' samples.

This clone was detected only once. This chain joins TRBV25-1 and TRBJ1-3; D may be TRBD1 (5 bases). Trimming pared 2 bases from V and 4 bases from J, leaving 12 bases between. The CDR3 extends over 15 amino acids. Germline V CDR1 and CDR2: MGHDK, SYGVNS. CDR3 amino acids: CASSEAGRRGNTIYF. CDR3 nucleotide sequence: TGTGCCAGCAGTGAAGCGGGGCGGCGAGGAAACACCATATATTTT.

This chain links TRBV27 with TRBJ2-2; no clear D. CDR3 length equals 15 residues. V was trimmed by 5 bases and J by 4 bases, leaving 14 bases between them. In germline, CDR1 is MNHEY, CDR2 SMNVEV (reference sequence). The CDR3 DNA reads as TGTGCCAGCAGTCAAGACGGATACCGCACCGGGGAGCTGTTTTTT. It translates to CASSQDGYRTGELFF.

This chain joins TRBV27 and TRBJ2-1; TRBD2 matches 10 bases. The CDR3 is made up of 17 amino acids. The junction had 14 bases not matched to a gene; V was cut back by 5 bases and J by 7 bases. CDR1 MNHEY and CDR2 SMNVEV come from the germline V gene (reference sequence). The CDR3 DNA reads as TGTGCCAGCAGTCCTAACTACGGGACTAGCGTGGGGAATGAGCAGTTCTTC. Protein product: CASSPNYGTSVGNEQFF.

A single count supports this clone. Other DNA variants within this sample encode the same CDR3. The chain employs TRBV7-2 and TRBJ2-7; D is undetermined. V dropped 3 bases and J dropped 0 bases, with 12 bases sitting between them. The CDR3 sequence is 15 residues long. CDR1 and CDR2 from the germline V gene are SGHTA and FQGNSA. CDR3 residues: CASSFFGGSSYEQYF. The CDR3 DNA reads TGTGCCAGCAGCTTCTTTGGCGGAAGCTCCTACGAGCAGTACTTC.

This clone was seen only once. V is TRBV19 and J is TRBJ1-4; D uncertain. Germline lookup yields CDR1 LNHDA and CDR2 SQIVND (reference sequence). The V end lost 5 bases, the J end lost 4 bases, and 11 bases lay between the germline ends. The CDR3 is 14 amino acids. As DNA, the CDR3 is TGTGCCAGTAGTTTTGTTCTGAATAATGAAAAACTGTTTTTT. Amino acid sequence: CASSFVLNNEKLFF.

V and J are TRBV4-2 and TRBJ2-2, with 9 bases lining up with TRBD2. The CDR3 is made up of 16 amino acids. V shed 0 bases and J 4 bases; nucleotides not matched to a gene: 3. Germline CDR1 is LGHNA and CDR2 is YNFKEQ. The CDR3 spells CASSQDLAGLTGELFF. The CDR3 region has the DNA TGTGCCAGCAGCCAAGATCTAGCGGGACTCACCGGGGAGCTGTTTTTT.

This clone was recorded once. The rearrangement links TRBV28 to TRBJ2-7; D is unclear. The germline V gene has CDR1 MDHEN and CDR2 SYDVKM. The V end lost 8 bases, the J end lost 0 bases, and 8 bases lay between the germline ends. CDR3 length equals 12 residues. CDR3 nucleotide sequence: TGTGCCAGCTCTATCAGCTCCTACGAGCAGTACTTC. This translates into CASSISSYEQYF.

For this clone: Different DNA sequences within this sample yield the same CDR3. The chain has TRBV9 and TRBJ2-2; 8 positions agree with TRBD1. V lost 2 bases and J lost 7; bases outside the gene matches: 4. Germline V gene data show CDR1 as SGDLS and CDR2 as YYNGEE. CDR3 size: 14 residues. CDR3 region: CASSVQGAGGELFF. CDR3 DNA: TGTGCCAGCAGCGTGCAGGGGGCAGGCGGGGAGCTGTTTTTT.

The gene calls are TRBV6-4 and TRBJ1-1; D is unclear. This CDR3 is built from 15 residues. V gave up 0 bases and J gave up 3 bases, with 11 bases separating them. CDR1 MRHNA and CDR2 SNTAGT come from the germline V gene. The CDR3 sequence is CASSDSGRKDTEAFF. The DNA for the CDR3 is TGTGCCAGCAGTGACTCTGGACGGAAAGACACTGAAGCTTTCTTT.

This rearrangement joins TRBV29-1 to TRBJ2-5; TRBD1 might be the D (6 bases). V shed 4 bases and J shed 5 bases, with 20 bases lying between them. Germline V gene sequence: CDR1 SQVTM, CDR2 ANQGSEA. CDR3 length equals 15 residues. CDR3 sequence reads: CSVVVEGGAWETQYF. Here the CDR3 DNA reads TGCAGCGTTGTAGTGGAAGGGGGAGCATGGGAGACCCAGTACTTC.

V gene TRBV7-9 combines with J gene TRBJ2-3; the D is unclear. The CDR3 sequence is 14 residues long. Trimming left V 5 bases short and J 4 bases short, with 13 bases between. Germline-derived CDR1 and CDR2 are SEHNR and FQNEAQ (reference sequence). Written as DNA, the CDR3 is TGTGCCAGCAGCCCAGTGGTTCTGGCAGATACGCAGTATTTT. Translated: CASSPVVLADTQYF.

This clone was picked up one time. The chain has TRBV13 and TRBJ2-5; 7 bases match TRBD2. Germline CDR1 and CDR2: PRHDT and FYEKMQ (reference sequence). J was trimmed by 5 bases and V by 5 bases; bases with no gene match: 17. The length of the CDR3 is 17 residues. The CDR3 is CASSARALADEGETQYF. The CDR3 coding sequence is TGTGCCAGCAGCGCGCGCGCTCTAGCGGACGAGGGGGAGACCCAGTACTTC.

The chain has TRBV7-9 and TRBJ1-4, with D tentatively TRBD1 (6 bases). The germline V and J ends were trimmed by 4 bases and 0 bases, with 18 bases remaining between them. The CDR3 has 18 residues. CDR1 and CDR2 (germline): SEHNR, FQNEAQ (reference sequence). CDR3 loop: CASSSPLQGIPTNEKLFF. For the CDR3, the DNA is TGTGCCAGCAGCTCCCCCCTCCAGGGGATCCCAACTAATGAAAAACTGTTTTTT.

J is TRBJ2-1 and V is TRBV27; D is uncertain. The CDR3 consists of 14 residues. The germline V gene encodes CDR1 MNHEY and CDR2 SMNVEV (reference sequence). Trimming removed 2 bases from V and 5 bases from J, with 10 bases in between. The CDR3 loop is CASSLRQTHNEQFF. In DNA, the CDR3 is TGTGCCAGCAGTTTACGTCAGACCCACAATGAGCAGTTCTTC.

The chain uses TRBV5-1 and TRBJ1-2; D unclear. Germline assignment: CDR1 SGHRS and CDR2 YFSETQ. V lost 1 base and J 5 bases, leaving 9 bases between the germline ends. The CDR3 is 13 amino acids. Here the CDR3 DNA reads TGCGCCAGCAGCTTGATAACGGGTTATGGCTACACCTTC. Protein product: CASSLITGYGYTF.

V gene TRBV6-1 combines with J gene TRBJ2-7; perhaps D is TRBD1 or TRBD2 (5 bases each). The CDR3 extends over 14 amino acids. The germline V gene has CDR1 MNHNS and CDR2 SASEGT. The V gene lost 6 bases and the J gene lost 4 bases, with 16 bases spanning the gap. The CDR3 sequence: CASSHKGPLYEQYF. The CDR3 coding sequence is TGTGCCAGCAGCCATAAGGGACCCCTGTACGAGCAGTACTTC.

The chain has TRBV6-1 and TRBJ1-1, with D possibly TRBD1 on 5 matching bases. The CDR3 length is 13 residues. The ends were cut back, 6 bases at V and 0 bases at J, with 8 bases in the middle. CDR1 MNHNS and CDR2 SASEGT come from the germline V gene. Written as DNA, the CDR3 is TGTGCCAGCAGAGGGGTTCTGAACACTGAAGCTTTCTTT. Translation: CASRGVLNTEAFF.

Details on this clone: The sample holds other DNA sequences that translate to the same CDR3. The chain links TRBV27 to TRBJ2-1; D is possibly TRBD2 (5 bases). This CDR3 spans 12 amino acids. V lost 4 bases and J 6 bases, leaving 7 bases between the germline ends. Germline lookup yields CDR1 MNHEY and CDR2 SMNVEV (reference sequence). CDR3 in DNA: TGTGCCAGCAGTTATCGGGGCAATGAGCAGTTCTTC. Its translation is CASSYRGNEQFF.

The rearrangement joins TRBV29-1 to TRBJ2-6, with D unclear. This CDR3 is built from 13 residues. Germline lookup yields CDR1 SQVTM and CDR2 ANQGSEA. Trimming left V 7 bases short and J 2 bases short, with 9 bases between. The CDR3 here is CSAWVTGANVLTF. The DNA for the CDR3 is TGCAGCGCCTGGGTTACTGGGGCCAACGTCCTGACTTTC.